The clone carrying this T cell receptor (beta chain) was recorded a few times. It was with unique molecular identifiers that the TCRbeta library was prepared. In TCRdb, the PCR reads were re-called with MiXCR into one record per CDR3 protein. The table records 400,000 to 500,000 distinct CDR3 sequences, 11% of them present only once. These data belong to a study of T-cell reconstitution after alpha-beta-depleted transplantation in children. The germline V and J ends were trimmed by 1 base and 2 bases, with 10 bases remaining between them. Germline CDR1 SGHVS, CDR2 FQNEAQ. The CDR3 runs 15 residues. V usage is TRBV7-8 and J usage is TRBJ2-3; D could derive from TRBD1 or TRBD2 (5 bases each). The material sequenced was PBMCs from the stem cell graft donor, taken from the stem cell graft. The sequence derives from a human donor who donated a stem cell graft to a child with acute myeloid leukemia. DNA for the CDR3: TGTGCCAGCAGCTTAGGGGACGGAAACACAGATACGCAGTATTTT. This encodes CASSLGDGNTDTQYF.